Below, 17 T cell receptor beta chains from the same sample are listed, as sequenced in a study of chemoradiotherapy in HPV16-positive cancers. TCRdb's copy holds only in-frame clones and misses some; the assay was immunoSEQ multiplex PCR. The data show roughly 21,000 clones, with 80% to 90% seen just once and roughly 2.3% held by the top ten. The starting material was blood, obtained from a patient who underwent chemoradiotherapy. These receptors originate from a human donor with HPV-associated anogenital cancer.

V gene TRBV4-3 combines with J gene TRBJ1-2; weak D call: TRBD1 (5 bases). V lost 0 bases and J lost 5, with 22 bases in between. The CDR3 is 18 residues long. Germline lookup yields CDR1 LGHNA and CDR2 YSLEER. CDR3 amino acids: CASSQDLGGARGLYGYTF. Written as DNA, the CDR3 is TGCGCCAGCAGCCAAGATTTGGGCGGGGCTCGCGGGCTTTATGGCTACACCTTC.

The chain joins TRBV2 to TRBJ1-1; 7 bases agree with TRBD1. The germline gives CDR1 SNHLY, CDR2 FYNNEI. This CDR3 region has 14 residues. After removal of 11 bases from V and 3 bases from J, the junction contained 12 bases not matched to a gene. CDR3 DNA: TGTGCCGAGAAAGACAGGGATCTATACACTGAAGCTTTCTTT. Translating it yields CAEKDRDLYTEAFF.

J is TRBJ1-5 and V is TRBV7-8; no reliable D call. V lost 2 bases and J lost 5, with 16 bases in between. In germline, CDR1 is SGHVS, CDR2 FQNEAQ. The CDR3 is 16 amino acids. CDR3 region: CASSLLEVRSYQPQHF. CDR3 DNA sequence: TGTGCCAGCAGCTTATTGGAGGTCCGCTCATATCAGCCCCAGCATTTT.

The CDR3 DNA reads TGTGCCAGCTCACGGGACCACAATGAGCAGTTCTTC. As protein: CASSRDHNEQFF. The chain uses TRBV18 and TRBJ2-1; D possibly matches TRBD1 or TRBD2 (5 bases each). CDR1 and CDR2 from the germline V gene are KGHSH and LQKENI. With 4 bases removed from V and 5 bases from J, the gap between germline ends came to 6 bases. The length of the CDR3 is 12 residues.

This chain joins TRBV12-2 and TRBJ2-7; the D call in the table, TRBD2, was not verified against the DNA. TRBV12-2 is a pseudogene. The CDR3 length is 15 residues. CDR3 sequence reads: CASRLAGDWLREQYF. The CDR3 DNA sequence: TGTGCAAGTCGCTTAGCTGGGGACTGGCTGAGGGAGCAGTACTTC.

J is TRBJ2-2 and V is TRBV7-2, with 9 nucleotides matching TRBD2. The J segment lost 7 bases and the V segment lost 4 bases, leaving 10 bases of the junction unmatched. The length of the CDR3 is 16 residues. Germline CDR1 is SGHTA and CDR2 is FQGNSA. The DNA for the CDR3 is TGTGCCAGCAGCTCTGAGGTAGCGGGAGTAGGCGGGGAGCTGTTTTTT. Protein product: CASSSEVAGVGGELFF.

The chain joins TRBV7-8 to TRBJ1-3; no definite D call. Germline CDR1 and CDR2: SGHVS and FQNEAQ. The CDR3 sequence is 14 residues long. V was trimmed by 5 bases and J by 11 bases, leaving 19 bases between them. The CDR3 loop is CASSPLRLAGAIYF. Here the CDR3 DNA reads TGTGCCAGCAGCCCCTTAAGGCTGGCCGGCGCCATATATTTT.

The gene calls are TRBV5-8 and TRBJ1-5; D call uncertain. V shed 4 bases and J shed 1 base, with 12 bases lying between them. The length of the CDR3 is 15 residues. The germline V gene encodes CDR1 SGHTS and CDR2 YDEGEE. Here the CDR3 DNA reads TGTGCCAGCAGCCCCCGCGGATTCAGCAATCAGCCCCAGCATTTT. Residues: CASSPRGFSNQPQHF.

The V gene is TRBV11-3, the J gene TRBJ2-3; the match to TRBD2 covers 8 bases. The CDR3 is 15 amino acids. CDR1 SGHNT and CDR2 YENEEA come from the germline V gene. V trimming: 0 bases; J trimming: 1 base; junction bases outside the gene matches: 0. In nucleotides, the CDR3 is TGTGCCAGCAGCTTAGAGACTAGCGGCACAGATACGCAGTATTTT. It specifies CASSLETSGTDTQYF.

The J gene is TRBJ1-5, the V gene TRBV7-2; D not certain. Per the germline V gene, CDR1 is SGHTA and CDR2 is FQGNSA. The CDR3 is made up of 12 amino acids. Deletions cut 5 bases from V and 0 bases from J, with 2 bases between. CDR3 sequence: CASSPSNQPQHF. DNA for the CDR3: TGTGCCAGCAGCCCTAGCAATCAGCCCCAGCATTTT.

This chain uses TRBV7-2 with TRBJ2-1; the match to TRBD2 covers 9 bases. The length of the CDR3 is 14 residues. V trimming: 5 bases; J trimming: 4 bases; junction bases outside the gene matches: 3. The germline gives CDR1 SGHTA, CDR2 FQGNSA. In nucleotides, the CDR3 is TGTGCCAGCAGCCGCGGGGGGGGGTACAATGAGCAGTTCTTC. Translating it yields CASSRGGGYNEQFF. The complete variable domain, with remaining parts taken from reference TRBV7-2 and TRBJ2-1, reads GAGVSQSPSNKVTEKGKDVELRCDPISGHTALYWYRQSLGQGLEFLIYFQGNSAPDKSGLPSDRFSAERTGGSVSTLTIQRTQQEDSAVYLCASSRGGGYNEQFFGPGTRLTVL.

The chain is built from TRBV7-2 and TRBJ1-1; D ambiguous. The CDR3 has 13 amino acids. V lost 5 bases and J 5 bases, leaving 12 bases between the germline ends. The germline V gene has CDR1 SGHTA and CDR2 FQGNSA. The CDR3 DNA follows: TGTGCCAGCAGCCTCGATAGACGGACTGAAGCTTTCTTT. It specifies CASSLDRRTEAFF.

V is TRBV13 and J is TRBJ2-4; D gene ambiguous. The V gene's germline CDR1 is PRHDT and CDR2 FYEKMQ (reference sequence). The CDR3 runs to 16 residues. Trimming shortened V by 5 bases and J by 1 base, and 15 bases separated the two germline ends. The CDR3 nucleotides read TGTGCCAGCAGCGCTCCCCTGGGTGCGGCCAAAAACATTCAGTACTTC. It yields the protein CASSAPLGAAKNIQYF.

The rearrangement joins TRBV7-2 to TRBJ1-3; D unclear. V shed 1 base and J shed 3 bases, with 10 bases lying between them. Germline lookup yields CDR1 SGHTA and CDR2 FQGNSA. The CDR3 loop spans 15 amino acids. The CDR3 sequence is CASSLGRRIGNTIYF. In nucleotides, the CDR3 is TGTGCCAGCAGCTTAGGCAGGAGGATTGGAAACACCATATATTTT.

This chain connects TRBV27 to TRBJ1-4, with D maybe TRBD1 (6 bases). With 6 bases removed from V and 7 bases from J, the gap between germline ends came to 21 bases. This CDR3 region has 16 residues. Germline values: CDR1 MNHEY, CDR2 SMNVEV (reference sequence). The DNA for the CDR3 is TGTGCCAGCAGCCAGAGGGGGGGGGCGTCGACTGAAAAACTGTTTTTT. Amino acids: CASSQRGGASTEKLFF.

This clone showed up just a few times. The chain links TRBV7-9 to TRBJ1-5; TRBD1 matches at 10 bases. The CDR3 runs to 17 residues. The junction had 11 bases not matched to a gene; V was cut back by 5 bases and J by 4 bases. The V gene's germline CDR1 is SEHNR and CDR2 FQNEAQ (reference sequence). The chain's CDR3 is CASSPGGTGVPNQPQHF. DNA for the CDR3: TGTGCCAGCAGCCCTGGGGGGACAGGGGTCCCTAATCAGCCCCAGCATTTT.

The chain carries TRBV19 and TRBJ2-2; the match to TRBD2 covers 10 bases. The V and J ends lost 7 bases and 5 bases, in that order; junction bases with no gene match: 7. The germline gives CDR1 LNHDA, CDR2 SQIVND (reference sequence). This CDR3 comprises 15 residues. The CDR3 region is CASNSGTSVTGELFF. The DNA of the CDR3 is TGTGCCAGTAACTCCGGGACTAGCGTAACCGGGGAGCTGTTTTTT.